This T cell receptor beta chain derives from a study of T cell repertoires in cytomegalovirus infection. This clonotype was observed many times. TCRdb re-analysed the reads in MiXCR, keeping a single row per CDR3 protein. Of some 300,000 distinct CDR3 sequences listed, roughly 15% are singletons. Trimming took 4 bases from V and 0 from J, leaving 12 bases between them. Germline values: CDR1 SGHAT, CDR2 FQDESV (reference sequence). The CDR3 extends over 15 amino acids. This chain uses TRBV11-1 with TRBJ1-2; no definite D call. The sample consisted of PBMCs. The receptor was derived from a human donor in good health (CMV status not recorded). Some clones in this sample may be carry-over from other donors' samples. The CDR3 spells CASSYDGEPNYGYTF. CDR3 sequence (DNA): TGTGCCAGCAGCTACGACGGAGAACCTAACTATGGCTACACCTTC.